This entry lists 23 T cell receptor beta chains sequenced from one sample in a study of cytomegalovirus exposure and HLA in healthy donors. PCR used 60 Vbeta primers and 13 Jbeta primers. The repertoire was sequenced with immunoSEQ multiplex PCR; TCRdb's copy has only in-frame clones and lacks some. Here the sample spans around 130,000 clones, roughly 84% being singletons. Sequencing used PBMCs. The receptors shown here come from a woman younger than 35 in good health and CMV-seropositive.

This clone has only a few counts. The DNA of the CDR3 is TGTGCCAGCAGTGAAAGGGGGGGGAAGAGAGCTTTCTTT. This codes for CASSERGGKRAFF. This rearrangement joins TRBV2 to TRBJ1-1, with a tentative D call TRBD1 (6 bases). Germline V gives CDR1 SNHLY, CDR2 FYNNEI. The CDR3 sequence is 13 residues long. V shed 2 bases and J shed 10 bases, with 14 bases lying between them.

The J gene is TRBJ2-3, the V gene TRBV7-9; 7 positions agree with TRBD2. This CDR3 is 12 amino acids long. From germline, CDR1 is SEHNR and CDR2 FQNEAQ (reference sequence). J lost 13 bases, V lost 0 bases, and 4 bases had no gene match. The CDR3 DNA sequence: TGTGCCAGCAGCTTAGCGGGGAGGGACGAGTATTTT. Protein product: CASSLAGRDEYF.

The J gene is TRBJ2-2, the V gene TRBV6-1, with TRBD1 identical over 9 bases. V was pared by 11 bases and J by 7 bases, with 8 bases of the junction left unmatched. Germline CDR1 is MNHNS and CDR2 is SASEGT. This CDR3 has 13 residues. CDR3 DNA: TGTGCCGGCGGGGACAGGGTGAACGGGGAGCTGTTTTTT. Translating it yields CAGGDRVNGELFF.

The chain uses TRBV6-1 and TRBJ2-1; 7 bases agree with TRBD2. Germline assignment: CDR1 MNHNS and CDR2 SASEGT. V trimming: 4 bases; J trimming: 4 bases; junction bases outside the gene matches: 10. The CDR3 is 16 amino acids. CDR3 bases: TGTGCCAGCAGTGCCCGGGGGGACCCCACGTACAATGAGCAGTTCTTC. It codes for CASSARGDPTYNEQFF.

The CDR3 protein is CASSEATGFYGYTF. CDR3 DNA sequence: TGTGCCAGCAGTGAAGCCACAGGGTTCTATGGCTACACCTTC. This chain connects TRBV6-1 to TRBJ1-2, with D perhaps TRBD1 (6 bases). The CDR3 consists of 14 residues. Germline CDR1 and CDR2: MNHNS and SASEGT. V lost 0 bases, J lost 4 bases, and 9 bases lay in between.

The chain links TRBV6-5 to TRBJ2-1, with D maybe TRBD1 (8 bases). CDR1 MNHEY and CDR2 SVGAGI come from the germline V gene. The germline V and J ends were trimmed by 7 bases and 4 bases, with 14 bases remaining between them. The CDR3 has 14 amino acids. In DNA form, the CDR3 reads TGTGCCAGCAAACAGGGGGGGGTTTACAATGAGCAGTTCTTC. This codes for CASKQGGVYNEQFF.

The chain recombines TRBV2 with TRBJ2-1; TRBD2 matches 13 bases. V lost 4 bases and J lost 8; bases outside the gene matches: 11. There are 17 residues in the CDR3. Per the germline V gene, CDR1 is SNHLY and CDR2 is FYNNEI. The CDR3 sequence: CASSGPWGLAGNHEQFF. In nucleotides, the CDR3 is TGTGCCAGCAGTGGACCCTGGGGACTAGCGGGGAATCATGAGCAGTTCTTC.

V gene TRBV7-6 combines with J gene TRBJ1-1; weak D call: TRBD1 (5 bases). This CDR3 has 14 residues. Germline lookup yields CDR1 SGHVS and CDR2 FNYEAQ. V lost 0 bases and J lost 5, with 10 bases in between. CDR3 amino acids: CASSLAGQQTEAFF. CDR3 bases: TGTGCCAGCAGCTTAGCGGGGCAACAAACTGAAGCTTTCTTT.

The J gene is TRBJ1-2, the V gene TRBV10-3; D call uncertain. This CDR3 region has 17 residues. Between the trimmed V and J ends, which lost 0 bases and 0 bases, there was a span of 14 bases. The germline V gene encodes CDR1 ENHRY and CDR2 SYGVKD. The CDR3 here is CAISESGPSDANYGYTF. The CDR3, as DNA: TGTGCCATCAGTGAGTCGGGCCCAAGTGACGCTAACTATGGCTACACCTTC.

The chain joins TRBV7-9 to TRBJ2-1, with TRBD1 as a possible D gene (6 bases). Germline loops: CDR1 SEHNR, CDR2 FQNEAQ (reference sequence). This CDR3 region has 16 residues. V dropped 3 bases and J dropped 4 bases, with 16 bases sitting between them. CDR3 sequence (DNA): TGTGCCAGCAGCTTCGGTGGGGGCCCTCCATACAATGAGCAGTTCTTC. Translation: CASSFGGGPPYNEQFF.

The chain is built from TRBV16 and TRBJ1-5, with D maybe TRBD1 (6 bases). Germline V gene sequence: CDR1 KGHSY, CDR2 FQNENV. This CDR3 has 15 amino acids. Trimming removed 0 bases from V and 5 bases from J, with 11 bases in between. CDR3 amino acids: CASSQSKGGDQPQHF. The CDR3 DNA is TGTGCCAGCAGCCAATCGAAAGGGGGAGATCAGCCCCAGCATTTT. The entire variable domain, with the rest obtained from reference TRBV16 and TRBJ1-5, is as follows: GEEVAQTPKHLVRGEGQKAKLYCAPIKGHSYVFWYQQVLKNEFKFLISFQNENVFDETGMPKERFSAKCLPNSPCSLEIQATKLEDSAVYFCASSQSKGGDQPQHFGDGTRLSIL.

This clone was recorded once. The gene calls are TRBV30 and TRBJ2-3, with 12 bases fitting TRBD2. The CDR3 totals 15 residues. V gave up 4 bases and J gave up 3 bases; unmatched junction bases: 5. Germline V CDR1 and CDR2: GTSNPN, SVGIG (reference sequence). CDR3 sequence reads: CAWTIGLAGTDTQYF. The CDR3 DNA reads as TGTGCCTGGACAATAGGACTAGCGGGGACAGATACGCAGTATTTT.

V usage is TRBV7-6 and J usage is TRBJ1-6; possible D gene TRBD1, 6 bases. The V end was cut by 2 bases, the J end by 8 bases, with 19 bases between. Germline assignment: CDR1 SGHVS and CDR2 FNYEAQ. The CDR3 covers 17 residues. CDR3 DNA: TGTGCCAGCAGCTTAACAGGGACACTTGCCGGAGATTCACCCCTCCACTTT. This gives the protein CASSLTGTLAGDSPLHF.

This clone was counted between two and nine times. CDR3 coding DNA: TGTGCCTGGAGTCCTCCGCCCGGGTTAGATACGCAGTATTTT. It translates to CAWSPPPGLDTQYF. The rearrangement links TRBV30 to TRBJ2-3; D call uncertain. The CDR3 spans 14 residues. Deletions cut 2 bases from V and 5 bases from J, with 14 bases between. The V gene's germline CDR1 is GTSNPN and CDR2 SVGIG (reference sequence). Variable domain in full (rest from reference TRBV30 and TRBJ2-3): SQTIHQWPATLVQPVGSPLSLECTVEGTSNPNLYWYRQAAGRGLQLLFYSVGIGQISSEVPQNLSASRPQDRQFILSSKKLLLSDSGFYLCAWSPPPGLDTQYFGPGTRLTVL.

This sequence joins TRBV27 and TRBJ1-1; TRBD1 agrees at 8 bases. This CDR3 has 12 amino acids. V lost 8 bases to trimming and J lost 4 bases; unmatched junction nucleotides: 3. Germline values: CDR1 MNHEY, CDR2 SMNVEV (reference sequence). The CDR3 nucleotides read TGTGCCAGCTCACAGGGGGGCACTGAAGCTTTCTTT. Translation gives CASSQGGTEAFF.

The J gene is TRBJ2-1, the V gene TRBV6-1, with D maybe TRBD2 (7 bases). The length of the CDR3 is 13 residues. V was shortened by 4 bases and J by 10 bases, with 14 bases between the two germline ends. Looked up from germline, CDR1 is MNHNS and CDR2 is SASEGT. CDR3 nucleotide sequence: TGTGCCAGCAGTGCAGGGGACTACAGAGAGCAGTTCTTC. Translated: CASSAGDYREQFF.

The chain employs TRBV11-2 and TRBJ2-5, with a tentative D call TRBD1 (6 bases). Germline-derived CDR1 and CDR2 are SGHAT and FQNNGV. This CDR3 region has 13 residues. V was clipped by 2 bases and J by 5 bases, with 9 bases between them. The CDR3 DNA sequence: TGTGCCAGCAGCTTAAGCACAGGGGAGACCCAGTACTTC. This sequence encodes CASSLSTGETQYF.

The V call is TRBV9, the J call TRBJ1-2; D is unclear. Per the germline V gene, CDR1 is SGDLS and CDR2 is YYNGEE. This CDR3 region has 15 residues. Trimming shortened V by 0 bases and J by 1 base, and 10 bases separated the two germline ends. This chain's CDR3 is CASSVGRTSNYGYTF. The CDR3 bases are TGTGCCAGCAGCGTAGGGAGAACCAGTAACTATGGCTACACCTTC.

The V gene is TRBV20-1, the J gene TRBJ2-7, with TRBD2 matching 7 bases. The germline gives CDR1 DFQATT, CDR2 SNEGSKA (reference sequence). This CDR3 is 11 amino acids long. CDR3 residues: CSIAGGYEQYF. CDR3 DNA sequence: TGCAGCATAGCGGGTGGCTACGAGCAGTACTTC.

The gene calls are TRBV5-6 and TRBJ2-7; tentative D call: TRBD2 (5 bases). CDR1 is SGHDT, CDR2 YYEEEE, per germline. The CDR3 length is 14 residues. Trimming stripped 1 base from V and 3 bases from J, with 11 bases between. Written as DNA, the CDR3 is TGTGCCAGCAGCTTGAGAGGGAACAACTACGAGCAGTACTTC. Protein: CASSLRGNNYEQYF.

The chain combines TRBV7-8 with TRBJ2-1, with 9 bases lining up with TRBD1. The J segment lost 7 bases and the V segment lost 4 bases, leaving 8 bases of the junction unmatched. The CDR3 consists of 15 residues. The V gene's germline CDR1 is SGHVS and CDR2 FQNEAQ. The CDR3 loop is CASSSGQGRPNEQFF. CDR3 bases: TGTGCCAGCAGCTCGGGACAGGGCCGGCCGAATGAGCAGTTCTTC.

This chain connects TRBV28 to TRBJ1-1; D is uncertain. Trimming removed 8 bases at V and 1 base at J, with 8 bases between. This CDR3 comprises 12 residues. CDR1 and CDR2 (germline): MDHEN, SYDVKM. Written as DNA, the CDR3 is TGTGCCAGCCAAGGCGGGAACACTGAAGCTTTCTTT. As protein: CASQGGNTEAFF.

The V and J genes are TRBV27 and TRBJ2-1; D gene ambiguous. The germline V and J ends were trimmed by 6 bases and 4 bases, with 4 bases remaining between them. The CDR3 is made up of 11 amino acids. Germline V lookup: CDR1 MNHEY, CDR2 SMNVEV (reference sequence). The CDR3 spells CASSGYNEQFF. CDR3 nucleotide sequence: TGTGCCAGCAGCGGTTACAATGAGCAGTTCTTC.